The text below deals with one TCR beta chain. Its antigen is currently unknown. This entry comes from a study of monozygotic twins with cystic fibrosis. Study-wide findings and caveats: V usage most resembled the co-twin in 13 of 16 pairs. Median Simpson clonality of about 0.01 suggested naive T cells predominated. Monozygotic CF twins shared more identical nucleotide clonotypes than unrelated patients.

Generated by immunoSEQ multiplex PCR, the TCRdb table keeps only in-frame clones and is missing some. This sample has approximately 17,000 clones, with about 96% found just once. The CDR3 is 17 amino acids. Trimming shortened V by 5 bases and J by 8 bases, and 24 bases separated the two germline ends. The germline gives CDR1 LNHDA, CDR2 SQIVND (reference sequence). V and J are TRBV19 and TRBJ1-4; D might be TRBD1 (6 bases). The sequenced sample was blood. This TCR was sampled from a girl aged 2 to 10 with cystic fibrosis. The CDR3 spells CASSYRVETGLGEKLFF. CDR3 DNA: TGTGCCAGTAGTTATAGAGTGGAGACAGGCCTGGGGGAAAAACTGTTTTTT. Combining the CDR3 with reference TRBV19 and TRBJ1-4 gives the whole variable domain DGGITQSPKYLFRKEGQNVTLSCEQNLNHDAMYWYRQDPGQGLRLIYYSQIVNDFQKGDIAEGYSVSREKKESFPLTVTSAQKNPTAFYLCASSYRVETGLGEKLFFGSGTQLSVL.